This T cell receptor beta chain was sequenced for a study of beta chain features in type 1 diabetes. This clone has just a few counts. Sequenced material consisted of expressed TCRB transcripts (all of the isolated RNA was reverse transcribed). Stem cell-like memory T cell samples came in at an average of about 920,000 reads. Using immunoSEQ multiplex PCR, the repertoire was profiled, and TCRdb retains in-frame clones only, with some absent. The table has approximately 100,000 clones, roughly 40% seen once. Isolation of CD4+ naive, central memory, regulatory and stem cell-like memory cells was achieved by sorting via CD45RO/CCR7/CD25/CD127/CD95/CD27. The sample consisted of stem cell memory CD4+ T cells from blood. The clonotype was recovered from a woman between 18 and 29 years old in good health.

The CDR3 DNA reads TGTGCCAGCAGACCTCAGACAGGGGAACAAAATGGCTACACCTTC. Amino acid sequence: CASRPQTGEQNGYTF. The chain uses TRBV7-9 and TRBJ1-2; TRBD1 matches at 8 bases. With V trimmed by 6 bases and J by 6 bases, 12 bases remained unmatched. The CDR3 totals 15 residues. Germline V gives CDR1 SEHNR, CDR2 FQNEAQ (reference sequence).